This TCR beta chain was sequenced in a study of blood T cell repertoires in COVID-19. Study-wide background: Collection of acute and convalescent COVID-19 samples took place in the United States, Italy and Spain. PBMCs, B-cell-depleted T cells, or T cells were the source of the cDNA or gDNA that made up the material.

Here immunoSEQ multiplex PCR was the method, and the copy in TCRdb shows in-frame clones only, minus some. The repertoire holds 350,000 to 450,000 clones, with less than 85% as singletons. This clone was observed a few times. The germline V gene has CDR1 SGHVS and CDR2 FNYEAQ. This CDR3 region has 14 residues. Trimming removed 3 bases from V and 10 bases from J; junction bases left unmatched: 4. The sample taken for sequencing was peripheral blood. This chain connects TRBV7-6 to TRBJ1-6; TRBD1 matches 9 bases. This receptor was identified in a woman aged 18-29 years with acute or convalescent COVID-19. As DNA, the CDR3 is TGTGCCAGCAGCTTCAAGGACAGGGGCTCACCCCTCCACTTT. As protein: CASSFKDRGSPLHF.